This is a list of T cell receptor beta chains from one sample in a study of blood T cell repertoires in COVID-19. Clones were read by immunoSEQ multiplex PCR, and TCRdb kept only the in-frame ones, dropping some. Among about 75,000 clones listed, around 90% were seen once. Sequencing was carried out using peripheral blood. The receptor source for this set is a human donor in a cohort sampled during active COVID-19. Each CDR3 is given with its conserved first and last residue. A D gene is named only where the DNA matches it firmly. Clone size is shown for a subset of rows, as once, few, many or a class of expanded clone.

d_gene	v_gene	j_gene	abundance	CDR3aa	CDR3nt
.	TRBV18	TRBJ2-4	.	CASSPLDRSTKNIQYF	TGTGCCAGCTCACCACTCGACAGGTCGACCAAAAACATTCAGTACTTC
.	TRBV4-1	TRBJ2-6	.	CASSQVRASSGANVLTF	TGCGCCAGCAGCCAAGTGCGGGCGAGCTCTGGGGCCAACGTCCTGACTTTC
.	TRBV29-1	TRBJ1-2	.	CSVERQGYGYTF	TGCAGCGTTGAGAGGCAGGGTTACGGCTACACCTTC
.	TRBV9	TRBJ1-2	once	CASSVGQRNYGYTF	TGTGCCAGCAGCGTTGGACAGCGAAACTATGGCTACACCTTC
TRBD1	TRBV15	TRBJ2-5	.	CATSRYMTRDRGETQYF	TGTGCCACCAGCAGGTATATGACCCGGGACAGGGGAGAGACCCAGTACTTC
TRBD2	TRBV4-3	TRBJ2-5	.	CASSQQWTSGSQETQYF	TGCGCCAGCAGCCAGCAGTGGACTAGCGGGAGCCAAGAGACCCAGTACTTC
.	TRBV21-1	TRBJ2-5	.	CASSKGGLAEETQYF	TGTGCCAGCAGCAAGGGGGGACTAGCGGAAGAGACCCAGTACTTC
.	TRBV3-1/TRBV3-2	TRBJ1-2	.	CASSQELAAIGYTF	TGTGCCAGCAGCCAAGAACTGGCGGCGATAGGCTACACCTTC
.	TRBV19	TRBJ1-2	.	CASSAGGRAYGYTF	TGTGCCAGTAGTGCGGGGGGGCGAGCCTATGGCTACACCTTC
TRBD1	TRBV5-8	TRBJ1-6	.	CASSFSGGIWDSPLHF	TGTGCCAGCAGTTTTTCAGGGGGCATTTGGGATTCACCCCTCCACTTT
TRBD1	TRBV4-3	TRBJ1-5	.	CASSQVGQGGDYSNQPQHF	TGCGCTAGCAGCCAAGTGGGACAGGGAGGGGATTATAGCAATCAGCCCCAGCATTTT
.	TRBV21-1	TRBJ1-1	.	CASSQRRGTGNTEAFF	TGTGCCAGCAGCCAACGCAGGGGCACAGGGAACACTGAAGCTTTCTTT
TRBD2	TRBV5-1	TRBJ2-1	few	CASSTGTSGSWYNEQFF	TGCGCCAGCAGCACCGGGACTAGCGGGAGTTGGTACAATGAGCAGTTCTTC
.	TRBV28	TRBJ1-5	.	CASSPAAGFQPQHF	TGTGCCAGCAGTCCCGCCGCAGGGTTTCAGCCCCAGCATTTT
TRBD2	TRBV4-3	TRBJ2-3	.	CASSHVLAGSLTDTQYF	TGCGCCAGCAGCCATGTATTAGCGGGATCCCTCACAGATACGCAGTATTTT
.	TRBV4-2	TRBJ2-7	.	CASSQEQASYSYEQYF	TGTGCCAGCAGCCAAGAACAAGCGAGTTACTCCTACGAGCAGTACTTC
TRBD2	TRBV19	TRBJ2-1	.	CASSIVLAGVGNEQFF	TGTGCCAGTAGTATAGTTCTAGCGGGAGTAGGCAATGAGCAGTTCTTC